Presented here are 31 T cell receptor beta chains from one specimen sequenced in a study of response to subunit inactivated influenza vaccine. TCRdb reanalysed the RT-PCR reads using MiXCR and keeps one entry per CDR3 protein. Of roughly 500,000 distinct CDR3 sequences in the sample, approximately 15% were seen once. The sequenced sample was CD4+ T cells sorted from PBMCs, obtained around 25 months after vaccination. Every receptor here comes from a man in his fifties or sixties who received an inactivated influenza vaccine.

This clonotype was seen ten or more times. The genes are TRBV10-3 and TRBJ2-2; 7 bases line up with TRBD2. This CDR3 spans 13 amino acids. The V and J ends lost 8 bases and 7 bases, in that order; junction bases with no gene match: 7. The germline V gene encodes CDR1 ENHRY and CDR2 SYGVKD. CDR3 residues: CAISSPGGGELFF. CDR3 in DNA: TGTGCCATCTCGTCGCCGGGGGGCGGGGAGCTGTTTTTT.

The table lists this clonotype with a few counts. The rearrangement uses TRBV2 and TRBJ2-2; TRBD1 matches at 7 bases. The CDR3 is 13 amino acids. The junction had 5 bases not matched to a gene; V was cut back by 8 bases and J by 5 bases. The V gene's germline CDR1 is SNHLY and CDR2 FYNNEI. CDR3 amino acids: CASSAGGTGELFF. The CDR3 nucleotides are TGTGCCAGCTCGGCAGGGGGTACCGGGGAGCTGTTTTTT.

This clonotype was seen a handful of times. The chain's CDR3 is CASSQLIQGTKNIQYF. The CDR3 DNA is TGCGCCAGCAGCCAACTTATCCAGGGGACCAAAAACATTCAGTACTTC. The chain is built from TRBV4-3 and TRBJ2-4; D is perhaps TRBD1 (6 bases). The CDR3 runs 16 residues. Germline V gene lookup returns CDR1 LGHNA and CDR2 YSLEER. V was pared by 2 bases and J by 2 bases, with 13 bases between.

This clonotype appeared a few times. The chain combines TRBV5-1 with TRBJ1-4; D not certain. The CDR3 totals 17 residues. Germline V gene sequence: CDR1 SGHRS, CDR2 YFSETQ. Trimming pared 2 bases from V and 2 bases from J, leaving 16 bases between. For the CDR3, the DNA is TGCGCCAGCAGCTTTGGGTATGGGAAGAGGACTAATGAAAAACTGTTTTTT. It codes for CASSFGYGKRTNEKLFF.

This clonotype was observed a handful of times. The chain joins TRBV10-3 to TRBJ2-5, with D possibly being TRBD1 or TRBD2 (5 bases each). V shed 8 bases and J shed 1 base, with 14 bases lying between them. Per the germline V gene, CDR1 is ENHRY and CDR2 is SYGVKD. The CDR3 extends over 14 amino acids. The CDR3 nucleotides read TGTGCCATCGGAGGTACAGGAGTCCAAGAGACCCAGTACTTC. This codes for CAIGGTGVQETQYF.

This clonotype appeared a few times. The chain carries TRBV6-2 or TRBV6-3 and TRBJ2-1; D is possibly TRBD2 (5 bases). The CDR3 length is 12 residues. CDR1 and CDR2 (germline): MNHEY, SVGEGT. Trimming took 0 bases from V and 12 from J, leaving 9 bases between them. The CDR3 sequence is CASSYSSGGQFF. Here the CDR3 DNA reads TGTGCCAGCAGTTACTCGAGCGGAGGGCAGTTCTTC.

The sample holds many counts of this clonotype. The chain is built from TRBV7-9 and TRBJ2-2; weak D call: TRBD2 (6 bases). This CDR3 is built from 16 residues. V lost 1 base to trimming and J lost 0 bases, with 9 bases between them. From germline, CDR1 is SEHNR and CDR2 FQNEAQ (reference sequence). DNA of the CDR3: TGTGCCAGCAGCTTAGGACTAGGAACGAACACCGGGGAGCTGTTTTTT. Its translation is CASSLGLGTNTGELFF.

Only a few counts were recorded for this clonotype. The chain carries TRBV6-2 or TRBV6-3 and TRBJ1-1; 10 nucleotides align to TRBD1. J lost 6 bases, V lost 9 bases, and 13 bases had no gene match. The CDR3 contains 15 residues. The germline gives CDR1 MNHEY, CDR2 SVGEGT. CDR3 sequence: CASFRDRGRPSEAFF. DNA of the CDR3: TGTGCCAGTTTCCGGGACAGGGGTCGCCCCTCTGAAGCTTTCTTT.

CDR3 nucleotide sequence: TGTGCCAGCAGACGATTTTACGGCCCTACCCACCCAGAGCGTCGGGTCTACGAGCAGTACTTC. Amino acid sequence: CASRRFYGPTHPERRVYEQYF. The rearrangement uses TRBV27 and TRBJ2-7; D remains unclear. The CDR3 runs to 21 residues. The germline V and J ends were trimmed by 6 bases and 3 bases, with 36 bases remaining between them. CDR1 and CDR2 from the germline V gene are MNHEY and SMNVEV (reference sequence).

V is TRBV20-1 and J is TRBJ2-5; TRBD1 agrees at 7 bases. Germline values: CDR1 DFQATT, CDR2 SNEGSKA (reference sequence). This CDR3 comprises 13 residues. Trimming cost V 5 bases and J 2 bases; bases outside gene matches: 5. CDR3 nucleotides: TGCAGTGCTCTACAGGGGTGGCAAGAGACCCAGTACTTC. Encoded protein: CSALQGWQETQYF.

The chain employs TRBV21-1 and TRBJ2-2; TRBD1, the D gene given by the table, was not confirmed from the DNA. TRBV21-1 is a pseudogene locus. The CDR3 contains 17 residues. As DNA, the CDR3 is TGTGCCAGCAAAGACACCCAGGGGGCGCGGAACACCGGGGAGCTGTTTTTT. Its protein product is CASKDTQGARNTGELFF.

V and J are TRBV20-1 and TRBJ1-2; no clear D gene. The germline V and J ends were trimmed by 5 bases and 2 bases, with 15 bases remaining between them. This CDR3 has 14 residues. Looked up from germline, CDR1 is DFQATT and CDR2 is SNEGSKA (reference sequence). The CDR3 reads CSAGTPGDNYGYTF. Here the CDR3 DNA reads TGCAGTGCTGGAACTCCGGGAGACAACTATGGCTACACCTTC.

This clonotype was seen once. V and J are TRBV20-1 and TRBJ2-3; 8 positions match TRBD2. V gave up 0 bases and J gave up 3 bases; unmatched junction bases: 5. Germline CDR1 DFQATT, CDR2 SNEGSKA (reference sequence). This CDR3 has 15 residues. CDR3 in amino acids: CSARDYQRETDTQYF. The CDR3, as DNA: TGCAGTGCTAGAGATTATCAGCGGGAGACAGATACGCAGTATTTT.

This clonotype was recorded a few times. The CDR3 coding sequence is TGTGCCAGCAGCTTCCAGGGGGAGACCCAGTACTTC. Its protein product is CASSFQGETQYF. The genes are TRBV7-2 and TRBJ2-5, with D tentatively TRBD1 (6 bases). The ends were cut back, 3 bases at V and 5 bases at J, with 7 bases in the middle. The length of the CDR3 is 12 residues. The germline CDR1 and CDR2 sequences are SGHTA and FQGNSA. Full variable domain (outside the CDR3, taken from reference TRBV7-2 and TRBJ2-5): GAGVSQSPSNKVTEKGKDVELRCDPISGHTALYWYRQSLGQGLEFLIYFQGNSAPDKSGLPSDRFSAERTGGSVSTLTIQRTQQEDSAVYLCASSFQGETQYFGPGTRLLVL.

This clonotype turned up a few times. The chain is built from TRBV29-1 and TRBJ2-7, with 11 positions matching TRBD2. Per germline, CDR1 SQVTM and CDR2 ANQGSEA. The CDR3 runs to 14 residues. Trimming at V came to 7 bases and at J to 6 bases, leaving 11 bases not matched to a gene. This CDR3 reads CSASSGRTLGEQYF. CDR3 DNA: TGCAGCGCCTCTAGCGGGAGGACCCTCGGCGAGCAGTACTTC.

This clonotype was found a few times. The V gene is TRBV6-6, the J gene TRBJ1-2; a weak D match, TRBD1 (6 bases). V was clipped by 2 bases and J by 10 bases, with 14 bases between them. The V gene's germline CDR1 is MNHNY and CDR2 SVGAGI (reference sequence). The CDR3 runs to 13 residues. As DNA, the CDR3 is TGTGCCAGCAGTTACCGGACAGTTGGTGCCTACACCTTC. The encoded protein is CASSYRTVGAYTF.

The chain is built from TRBV9 and TRBJ2-2; TRBD2 matches at 9 bases. The germline V gene encodes CDR1 SGDLS and CDR2 YYNGEE. V shed 1 base and J 5 bases; nucleotides not matched to a gene: 0. The CDR3 covers 14 residues. CDR3 region: CASSVSGRTGELFF. The CDR3, as DNA: TGTGCCAGCAGCGTAAGCGGGAGGACCGGGGAGCTGTTTTTT.

There are a few counts of this clonotype. V is TRBV7-2 and J is TRBJ2-3; D is tentatively TRBD1 or TRBD2 (5 bases each). Germline CDR1 is SGHTA and CDR2 is FQGNSA. The CDR3 covers 17 residues. V lost 2 bases, J lost 0 bases, and 15 bases lay in between. CDR3 amino acids: CASSLSSGRSSTDTQYF. The DNA of the CDR3 is TGTGCCAGCAGCTTAAGCTCGGGGCGGTCAAGCACAGATACGCAGTATTTT. Together with reference TRBV7-2 and TRBJ2-3, the CDR3 gives the full variable domain: GAGVSQSPSNKVTEKGKDVELRCDPISGHTALYWYRQSLGQGLEFLIYFQGNSAPDKSGLPSDRFSAERTGGSVSTLTIQRTQQEDSAVYLCASSLSSGRSSTDTQYFGPGTRLTVL.

The chain couples TRBV20-1 to TRBJ2-5; 11 bases align to TRBD2. Germline loops: CDR1 DFQATT, CDR2 SNEGSKA (reference sequence). V lost 5 bases to trimming and J lost 2 bases; unmatched junction nucleotides: 10. This CDR3 has 16 residues. The CDR3 DNA reads as TGCAGTGCTCGGGGGACTAGCGGAGCGCAACAAGAGACCCAGTACTTC. Translation: CSARGTSGAQQETQYF.

The table lists this clonotype with a few counts. The chain employs TRBV5-1 and TRBJ2-1; TRBD1 agrees at 8 bases. Germline loops: CDR1 SGHRS, CDR2 YFSETQ. Germline trimming cut 4 bases from V and 8 bases from J; bases unmatched to any gene: 8. There are 14 residues in the CDR3. CDR3 nucleotides: TGCGCCAGCAGCCCAGGGACAGGCAACTATGAGCAGTTCTTC. It codes for CASSPGTGNYEQFF.

This clonotype was seen a handful of times. The chain recombines TRBV30 with TRBJ1-1; D is perhaps TRBD1 (5 bases). CDR1 is GTSNPN and CDR2 is SVGIG in the germline V gene (reference sequence). The V and J ends lost 3 bases and 1 base respectively, with 12 bases between them. The CDR3 consists of 14 residues. CDR3 residues: CAWSLTQGNTEAFF. Written as DNA, the CDR3 is TGTGCCTGGAGCCTTACCCAGGGGAACACTGAAGCTTTCTTT.

This clonotype was seen a handful of times. CDR3 loop: CASSSPMWNTEAFF. CDR3 bases: TGTGCCAGCAGTTCCCCAATGTGGAACACTGAAGCTTTCTTT. The genes are TRBV28 and TRBJ1-1; D remains unclear. This CDR3 is built from 14 residues. V was cut by 4 bases and J by 1 base, with 10 bases left in between. CDR1 and CDR2 (germline): MDHEN, SYDVKM.

V usage is TRBV20-1 and J usage is TRBJ2-1; 7 nucleotides match TRBD2. J was trimmed by 6 bases and V by 3 bases; bases with no gene match: 11. The germline V gene encodes CDR1 DFQATT and CDR2 SNEGSKA (reference sequence). The CDR3 has 15 amino acids. CDR3 nucleotides: TGCAGTGCTAGTGAGAGCGGGAAAGTCGGCAATGAGCAGTTCTTC. This gives the protein CSASESGKVGNEQFF.

The chain combines TRBV11-2 with TRBJ2-7; 7 bases fit TRBD1. Losses at the gene ends were 5 bases for V and 2 bases for J; bases not matched to a gene: 9. The CDR3 loop spans 15 amino acids. CDR1 and CDR2 (germline): SGHAT, FQNNGV. Here the CDR3 reads CASSHKGQPPYEQYF. As DNA, the CDR3 is TGTGCCAGCAGCCACAAGGGACAGCCACCCTACGAGCAGTACTTC.

This clonotype has only a few counts. The V call is TRBV7-2, the J call TRBJ2-7, with a weak D call TRBD1 (5 bases). V lost 1 base to trimming and J lost 2 bases, with 9 bases between them. The CDR3 loop spans 14 amino acids. Germline values: CDR1 SGHTA, CDR2 FQGNSA. CDR3 coding DNA: TGTGCCAGCAGCTTAGTTGCGACAGCCTACGAGCAGTACTTC. It encodes CASSLVATAYEQYF.

Only a few counts were recorded for this clonotype. The genes are TRBV20-1 and TRBJ2-6, with a tentative D call TRBD2 (6 bases). Germline V gives CDR1 DFQATT, CDR2 SNEGSKA (reference sequence). The CDR3 contains 14 residues. V lost 1 base to trimming and J lost 2 bases, with 6 bases between them. DNA for the CDR3: TGCAGTGCTAGAGCGGGGGCTGGGGCCAACGTCCTGACTTTC. Its translation: CSARAGAGANVLTF.

This clonotype was detected a few times. The genes are TRBV29-1 and TRBJ1-2; 7 bases agree with TRBD1. The CDR3 spans 12 residues. V dropped 6 bases and J dropped 3; count of bases not matched to a gene: 4. The germline gives CDR1 SQVTM, CDR2 ANQGSEA. CDR3 sequence (DNA): TGCAGCGTCCCCGGACAGGACTATGGCTACACCTTC. Its translation: CSVPGQDYGYTF.

This clonotype was seen only a few times. The chain links TRBV4-1 to TRBJ2-3; unclear D gene. The length of the CDR3 is 11 residues. CDR1 is MGHRA, CDR2 YSYEKL, per germline. The V and J ends lost 3 bases and 5 bases respectively, with 3 bases between them. CDR3 amino acids: CASSHLDTQYF. The DNA for the CDR3 is TGCGCCAGCAGCCATCTAGATACGCAGTATTTT.

The table lists this clonotype with a few counts. The CDR3 here is CASSRTVGFRGASNEQFF. In DNA, the CDR3 is TGCGCCAGCAGCCGAACGGTGGGCTTCCGAGGGGCGTCCAATGAGCAGTTCTTC. The chain has TRBV4-1 and TRBJ2-1; D may match TRBD1 or TRBD2 (5 bases each). Per the germline V gene, CDR1 is MGHRA and CDR2 is YSYEKL. CDR3 length: 18 residues. V shed 4 bases and J shed 6 bases, with 25 bases lying between them.

This clonotype was picked up many times. The chain employs TRBV11-2 and TRBJ2-1, with D unresolved. The CDR3 has 17 residues. With 2 bases removed from V and 4 bases from J, the gap between germline ends came to 18 bases. CDR1 SGHAT and CDR2 FQNNGV come from the germline V gene. Here the CDR3 DNA reads TGTGCCAGCAGCTTACGATTTGGCGGATCGGCTTACAATGAGCAGTTCTTC. Its protein product is CASSLRFGGSAYNEQFF.

This clonotype has more than one count but fewer than ten. This chain links TRBV4-2 with TRBJ2-1; D is ambiguous. CDR3 size: 13 residues. Per the germline V gene, CDR1 is LGHNA and CDR2 is YNFKEQ. Trimming took off 3 bases at V and 6 bases at J, with 9 bases between the two ends. In DNA form, the CDR3 reads TGTGCCAGCAGCCACTACGAGGCCAATGAGCAGTTCTTC. This encodes CASSHYEANEQFF.